This TCR beta chain was profiled in a study of blood T cell repertoires in COVID-19 (TCRdb year 2020). For context, the study as a whole: Samples from collaborators originated in the United States, Italy and Spain and spanned both the acute and convalescent phases of COVID-19. The prospective study material was composed of cDNA or gDNA derived from T cells, B-cell-depleted T cells, or PBMCs. Deeply sampled blood TCRbeta repertoires from subjects exposed to, actively infected with, or recovered from COVID-19 were included in the dataset. The repertoires were released in a freely available public database meant as a resource for research on the immune response to SARS-CoV-2. The samples were drawn from two sources: the first 160 participants of the ongoing ImmuneRACE study, and 1,000 to 1,500 subjects contributed by 6 global collaborators. Nearly every sample came with metadata listing a de-identified subject ID, COVID-19 status, age in years and sex. Where available, HLA class I and class II types were taken from metadata supplied by the sample provider and were not determined by assay-based typing. What the study reported, not specific to this receptor: Clinical and demographic metadata were provided uncurated, with the amount varying by source and participant.

The CDR3 runs 12 residues from the cysteine to the phenylalanine. The CDR3 DNA has 36 bases and is translated from base 1. V is cut by 2 bases and J by 8 bases, and the space between the germline ends is 10 bases. The CDR1 and CDR2 encoded by the germline V gene (reference sequence) are SGHNT and YYREEE. One collaborating source in Seattle enrolled patients while the patients were actively infected and followed the patients over time throughout the course of disease. Whole blood was collected in K2EDTA tubes by collaborating institutions according to the institutions' own protocols. For TCRbeta analysis, collaborator samples were shipped as frozen whole blood, as isolated PBMCs, or as DNA extracted from either sample type. TCRbeta CDR3 regions were amplified from genomic DNA using the immunoSEQ Assay, a bias-controlled multiplex PCR. In the source study's methods: The number of nucleated cells in each sample was estimated from the amplification of reference gene primers within the assay. To quantify the absolute abundance of each unique TCRbeta CDR3 rearrangement, sequence reads were collapsed and filtered. Productive Simpson clonality was computed per sample as the square root of Simpson's diversity index over productive rearrangements. The table was pulled from immuneACCESS by TCRdb, which kept in-frame rearrangements only. Such tables lose some clones; where checked, under half of the loss comes from unresolved V genes, and the rest has no known cause. The DNA was the basis for D and trimming; V, J and clone size are from that table. The sample data list about 230,000 clones, and under 90% of these were observed just once. Clones ranked in the top ten supply roughly 10% of the sample.

To note about this clone: The specificity of this receptor is unknown. No clone much larger than this one lies a single base away; base qualities are absent.

The sample consisted of peripheral blood. Recombination joined TRBV5-4 with TRBJ1-1; possibly the D gene is TRBD1, per 5 matching bases. The clonotype originates from a man between 50 and 59 years old with COVID-19, enrolled during active disease. CDR3 loop: CASSFDRREAFF. The nucleotide sequence reads TGTGCCAGCAGCTTTGACAGACGGGAAGCTTTCTTT. With the rest looked up from the reference TRBV5-4 and TRBJ1-1 genes rather than sequenced, the full variable domain is ETGVTQSPTHLIKTRGQQVTLRCSSQSGHNTVSWYQQALGQGPQFIFQYYREEENGRGNFPPRFSGLQFPNYSSELNVNALELDDSALYLCASSFDRREAFFGQGTRLTVV.